Presented here are 32 T cell receptor beta chains from one specimen sequenced in a study of yellow fever vaccine responses in identical twins (dated by TCRdb to 2016 to 2018). Libraries came from RT-PCR. The instrument given in TCRdb is Illumina HiSeq 2500. Clones were called with MiXCR by TCRdb after fastp trimmed the public reads at Q25, and only in-frame beta chains were retained. Each entry merges the rows of one CDR3 protein and shows their most common DNA and genes. This sample gives around 33,000 distinct CDR3 sequences in total; 50% to 65% of them show up just once. 4.5% to 5% of the sample rests with the top ten. The starting material was T cells from blood (PBMCs), unsorted or a sorted subset (not recorded which), obtained before or after yellow fever vaccination (not recorded which). Every receptor here comes from a woman aged 18 to 35 who received the yellow fever vaccine. Donor details come from another sample of the same person, matched by shared clones.

The CDR3 loop reads CASSNGQETQYF. DNA for the CDR3: TGTGCCAGCTCAAACGGCCAGGAGACCCAGTACTTC. The chain has TRBV18 and TRBJ2-5; D is ambiguous. The germline V and J ends were trimmed by 5 bases and 5 bases, with 9 bases remaining between them. CDR3 length equals 12 residues. Germline assignment: CDR1 KGHSH and CDR2 LQKENI.

The sample holds one count of this clonotype. This chain links TRBV7-9 with TRBJ2-3; 10 bases line up with TRBD2. V gave up 4 bases and J gave up 4 bases; unmatched junction bases: 5. CDR1 is SEHNR and CDR2 is FQNEAQ in the germline V gene (reference sequence). The CDR3 runs 15 residues. CDR3 in amino acids: CASSSIAGGPDTQYF. Here the CDR3 DNA reads TGTGCCAGCAGCTCTATAGCGGGGGGCCCAGATACGCAGTATTTT.

This clonotype came up a few times. J is TRBJ1-2 and V is TRBV12-3 or TRBV12-4; D uncertain. The CDR3 runs to 13 residues. V was pared by 7 bases and J by 4 bases, with 13 bases between. The CDR3 is CASTLSLPYGYTF. The CDR3 bases are TGTGCCAGCACCCTCTCCCTCCCCTATGGCTACACCTTC.

This sequence joins TRBV19 and TRBJ1-4; possibly TRBD1 for D (5 bases). Germline V gene lookup returns CDR1 LNHDA and CDR2 SQIVND (reference sequence). The CDR3 is 13 amino acids. Deletions cut 4 bases from V and 7 bases from J, with 10 bases between. The chain's CDR3 is CASSSRAREKLFF. The DNA for the CDR3 is TGTGCCAGTAGTAGCAGGGCCCGTGAAAAACTGTTTTTT.

This clonotype has just a few counts. The J gene is TRBJ2-7, the V gene TRBV6-2 or TRBV6-3; either TRBD1 or TRBD2 may fit D (6 bases each). The V end was cut by 10 bases, the J end by 0 bases, with 22 bases between. Germline V gene sequence: CDR1 MNHEY, CDR2 SVGEGT. The CDR3 runs to 16 residues. CDR3 bases: TGTGCCACCACGCCCCGGGGGCTGACCAGCTCCTACGAGCAGTACGTC. Protein sequence: CATTPRGLTSSYEQYV.

This clonotype was detected only a few times. The chain links TRBV11-3 to TRBJ2-7; 7 nucleotides align to TRBD2. V trimming: 2 bases; J trimming: 2 bases; junction bases outside the gene matches: 3. The length of the CDR3 is 14 residues. CDR1 is SGHNT and CDR2 is YENEEA in the germline V gene. The CDR3: CASSLQGGTYEQYF. CDR3 nucleotide sequence: TGTGCCAGCAGCTTACAGGGAGGGACCTACGAGCAGTACTTC.

This chain uses TRBV13 with TRBJ1-6; weak D call: TRBD1 (5 bases). The germline V gene has CDR1 PRHDT and CDR2 FYEKMQ (reference sequence). V lost 3 bases and J lost 12, with 6 bases in between. CDR3 length: 11 amino acids. The CDR3 loop reads CASSLGGPLHF. CDR3 coding DNA: TGTGCCAGCAGCTTGGGGGGACCCCTCCACTTT.

The V and J genes are TRBV28 and TRBJ2-5; 10 bases are shared with TRBD2. The CDR3 is 15 residues long. CDR1 MDHEN and CDR2 SYDVKM come from the germline V gene. Germline trimming cut 4 bases from V and 1 base from J; bases unmatched to any gene: 3. The CDR3 DNA reads as TGTGCCAGCAGTTCTGGACTAGCGGCCCAAGAGACCCAGTACTTC. Translation gives CASSSGLAAQETQYF.

This clonotype has only a few counts. The chain links TRBV6-2 or TRBV6-3 to TRBJ1-5; D may be TRBD1 (5 bases). CDR1 is MNHEY, CDR2 SVGEGT, per germline. Trimming left V 7 bases short and J 3 bases short, with 13 bases between. CDR3 length equals 14 residues. The CDR3 loop is CASKDSFINQPQHF. The CDR3 coding sequence is TGTGCCAGCAAAGACAGTTTTATCAATCAGCCCCAGCATTTT.

This clonotype was detected a few times. This chain links TRBV10-3 with TRBJ1-1, with unresolved D. This CDR3 has 13 residues. V shed 0 bases and J shed 4 bases, with 6 bases lying between them. The germline V gene encodes CDR1 ENHRY and CDR2 SYGVKD. The CDR3 reads CAISESETTEAFF. CDR3 bases: TGTGCCATCAGTGAGTCGGAAACCACTGAAGCTTTCTTT.

The chain recombines TRBV9 with TRBJ1-1; D perhaps matches TRBD1 (5 bases). Germline CDR1 is SGDLS and CDR2 is YYNGEE. This CDR3 is built from 15 residues. The V gene lost 0 bases and the J gene lost 4 bases, with 13 bases spanning the gap. The CDR3 nucleotides are TGTGCCAGCAGCGTAGAGGGGATTGGCGGCACTGAAGCTTTCTTT. It specifies CASSVEGIGGTEAFF.

The rearrangement joins TRBV12-3 or TRBV12-4 to TRBJ2-7; possibly TRBD1 for D (6 bases). Trimming took 5 bases from V and 4 from J, leaving 12 bases between them. This CDR3 is built from 13 residues. CDR3 nucleotide sequence: TGTGCCAGCAGTAACAGGGATGGGTACGAGCAGTACTTC. Its translation: CASSNRDGYEQYF.

The table lists this clonotype with a few counts. J is TRBJ2-7 and V is TRBV15; possible D gene TRBD2, 6 bases. The CDR3 totals 14 residues. From germline, CDR1 is LNHNV and CDR2 YYDKDF (reference sequence). V dropped 5 bases and J dropped 4 bases, with 15 bases sitting between them. The CDR3 here is CATSAGGSPYEQYF. The CDR3 DNA reads TGTGCCACCAGCGCTGGGGGGTCACCGTACGAGCAGTACTTC.

The chain carries TRBV20-1 and TRBJ2-7; no reliable D call. With 0 bases removed from V and 2 bases from J, the gap between germline ends came to 2 bases. CDR1 is DFQATT, CDR2 SNEGSKA, per germline (reference sequence). The CDR3 is made up of 11 amino acids. The CDR3 DNA reads TGCAGTGCTAGAGAAACCTACGAGCAGTACGTC. As protein: CSARETYEQYV.

The gene calls are TRBV28 and TRBJ2-5, with D perhaps matching TRBD2 (6 bases). Trimming cost V 8 bases and J 5 bases, with 18 bases left between them. Germline assignment: CDR1 MDHEN and CDR2 SYDVKM. This CDR3 contains 14 residues. The DNA for the CDR3 is TGTGCCAGCCAGCCGTGGAGGGAAGAGGAGACCCAGTACTTC. Translating gives CASQPWREEETQYF.

The rearrangement links TRBV2 to TRBJ2-1; D is possibly TRBD2 (6 bases). Germline loops: CDR1 SNHLY, CDR2 FYNNEI. The CDR3 covers 15 residues. V was pared by 4 bases and J by 5 bases, with 15 bases between. CDR3 region: CASSGSLAPNNEQFF. CDR3 sequence (DNA): TGTGCCAGCAGTGGCTCGCTAGCGCCTAACAATGAGCAGTTCTTC.

This rearrangement joins TRBV10-3 to TRBJ2-7; D is ambiguous. CDR1 is ENHRY, CDR2 SYGVKD, per germline. The V gene lost 2 bases and the J gene lost 4 bases, with 12 bases spanning the gap. CDR3 size: 14 residues. CDR3 DNA sequence: TGTGCCATCAGTGAGGGGCTCGCTTCTTACGAGCAGTACTTC. The encoded protein is CAISEGLASYEQYF.

The V gene is TRBV4-1, the J gene TRBJ1-5; D remains ambiguous. From germline, CDR1 is MGHRA and CDR2 YSYEKL. The CDR3 spans 16 residues. With 0 bases removed from V and 0 bases from J, the gap between germline ends came to 9 bases. The CDR3 DNA sequence: TGCGCCAGCAGCCAAGATTGGGGAGCTAGCAATCAGCCCCAGCATTTT. Its translation is CASSQDWGASNQPQHF.

V usage is TRBV20-1 and J usage is TRBJ2-5, with TRBD1 matching over 7 bases. V lost 6 bases, J lost 3 bases, and 7 bases stayed unmatched. The CDR3 runs to 13 residues. The germline V gene encodes CDR1 DFQATT and CDR2 SNEGSKA (reference sequence). The CDR3 coding sequence is TGCAGTGCCACTGGGACAGACAAAGAGACCCAGTACTTC. Translated: CSATGTDKETQYF.

The chain combines TRBV2 with TRBJ2-7; D remains unclear. The germline gives CDR1 SNHLY, CDR2 FYNNEI. Between the trimmed V and J ends, which lost 5 bases and 4 bases, there was a span of 12 bases. The CDR3 is 13 amino acids. The CDR3 loop reads CASSPGPEYEQYF. The CDR3 nucleotides are TGTGCCAGCAGTCCCGGGCCCGAATACGAGCAGTACTTC. Full variable domain (outside the CDR3, taken from reference TRBV2 and TRBJ2-7): EPEVTQTPSHQVTQMGQEVILRCVPISNHLYFYWYRQILGQKVEFLVSFYNNEISEKSEIFDDQFSVERPDGSNFTLKIRSTKLEDSAMYFCASSPGPEYEQYFGPGTRLTVT.

The chain employs TRBV5-1 and TRBJ2-5; 11 bases map to TRBD2. V gave up 4 bases and J gave up 1 base; unmatched junction bases: 3. Germline CDR1 reads SGHRS; CDR2 reads YFSETQ. This CDR3 contains 15 residues. CDR3: CASSIGTSGQETQYF. The CDR3 coding sequence is TGCGCCAGCAGCATCGGGACTAGCGGCCAAGAGACCCAGTACTTC.

This clonotype was observed a handful of times. J is TRBJ1-1 and V is TRBV4-2; D not certain. This CDR3 contains 16 residues. Trimming cost V 0 bases and J 5 bases, with 16 bases left between them. CDR1 is LGHNA, CDR2 YNFKEQ, per germline. The CDR3 spells CASSQDLVPRGTEAFF. CDR3 nucleotide sequence: TGTGCCAGCAGCCAAGACTTGGTGCCTCGAGGGACTGAAGCTTTCTTT.

This clonotype has only a few counts. The V and J genes are TRBV7-6 and TRBJ2-1, with 13 bases aligning to TRBD2. CDR3 length equals 20 residues. The junction had 13 bases not matched to a gene; V was cut back by 5 bases and J by 0 bases. Germline values: CDR1 SGHVS, CDR2 FNYEAQ. In DNA, the CDR3 is TGTGCCAGCAGCGCCCGACTAGCGGGGGGTGGTTTCGGCTCCTACAATGAGCAGTTCTTC. It yields the protein CASSARLAGGGFGSYNEQFF.

The J gene is TRBJ1-2, the V gene TRBV18, with 7 bases matching TRBD1. CDR3 length equals 17 residues. J gave up 7 bases and V 0 bases, and 14 bases lay outside the gene matches. Germline values: CDR1 KGHSH, CDR2 LQKENI. Written as DNA, the CDR3 is TGTGCCAGCTCACCACCGGGACAGCGGGCCGAAAGGGGTGGCTACACCTTC. Translating gives CASSPPGQRAERGGYTF.

V gene TRBV10-3 combines with J gene TRBJ2-7, with D tentatively TRBD2 (5 bases). The CDR3 contains 13 residues. Germline CDR1 is ENHRY and CDR2 is SYGVKD. Trimming took 11 bases from V and 5 from J, leaving 19 bases between them. In nucleotides, the CDR3 is TGTGCCTATTCCCTAGCTATATCCCACGAGCAGTACTTC. Its translation is CAYSLAISHEQYF.

The rearrangement links TRBV3-1 to TRBJ1-1; D gene ambiguous. V lost 1 base and J lost 8, with 5 bases in between. This CDR3 has 11 amino acids. Germline V gives CDR1 LGHDT, CDR2 YNNKEL (reference sequence). The CDR3 reads CASSQGREAFF. Here the CDR3 DNA reads TGTGCCAGCAGCCAAGGGCGGGAAGCTTTCTTT.

J is TRBJ1-1 and V is TRBV13; D is perhaps TRBD1 (6 bases). V was clipped by 5 bases and J by 0 bases, with 16 bases between them. Germline V lookup: CDR1 PRHDT, CDR2 FYEKMQ (reference sequence). CDR3 size: 16 residues. The CDR3 is CASSPLGAVLNTEAFF. The CDR3 DNA sequence: TGTGCCAGCAGCCCCCTGGGGGCAGTCTTGAACACTGAAGCTTTCTTT.

V and J are TRBV15 and TRBJ1-5; the D gene is possibly TRBD1 (5 bases). The V end was cut by 5 bases, the J end by 1 base, with 15 bases between. Germline lookup yields CDR1 LNHNV and CDR2 YYDKDF (reference sequence). The CDR3 runs 16 residues. The CDR3 region is CATSASGGWSNQPQHF. The CDR3 nucleotides read TGTGCCACCAGCGCTAGCGGGGGTTGGAGCAATCAGCCCCAGCATTTT.

This clonotype was counted once. The chain uses TRBV12-3 or TRBV12-4 and TRBJ1-3, with D possibly matching TRBD1 (5 bases). The CDR3 contains 15 residues. With 6 bases removed from V and 0 bases from J, the gap between germline ends came to 12 bases. In nucleotides, the CDR3 is TGTGCCAGCAGGGCAGGGACTAACTCTGGAAACACCATATATTTT. Protein product: CASRAGTNSGNTIYF.

The chain recombines TRBV9 with TRBJ1-1, with no clear D. With 0 bases removed from V and 1 base from J, the gap between germline ends came to 4 bases. Germline-derived CDR1 and CDR2 are SGDLS and YYNGEE. The CDR3 runs 13 residues. DNA for the CDR3: TGTGCCAGCAGCGTAGTCCCGAACACTGAAGCTTTCTTT. Protein product: CASSVVPNTEAFF.

The J gene is TRBJ2-1, the V gene TRBV11-1; D is ambiguous. V lost 5 bases to trimming and J lost 6 bases, with 8 bases between them. This CDR3 has 12 amino acids. Germline assignment: CDR1 SGHAT and CDR2 FQDESV (reference sequence). The CDR3 protein is CASSPSLNEQFF. The CDR3 region has the DNA TGTGCCAGCAGCCCAAGTCTCAATGAGCAGTTCTTC.

V gene TRBV6-1 combines with J gene TRBJ1-1; D gene uncertain. CDR3 size: 17 residues. V was cut by 5 bases and J by 4 bases, with 23 bases left in between. In germline, CDR1 is MNHNS, CDR2 SASEGT. The chain's CDR3 is CASSQTATFHQLTEAFF. In DNA form, the CDR3 reads TGTGCCAGCAGTCAAACAGCGACTTTTCACCAACTCACTGAAGCTTTCTTT.